A selection of T cell receptor beta chains follows, all from one sample in a study of shared clonotypes between healthy human individuals. The table came from immunoSEQ multiplex PCR; TCRdb's copy has only in-frame clones and leaves some out. The data contain roughly 810,000 clones, about 96% of them seen just once; the ten biggest clones take up over 0.2%. The sample was naive CD8+ T cells sorted from blood. All receptors derive from a young man in good health. Each CDR3 is given with its conserved first and last residue. D genes are given only for firm matches. A clone size is listed for some rows: how often the clone was seen (once, few, many), or a class if it is expanded.

>.|TRBV6-4|TRBJ2-1|TRBD2
TGTGCCAGCAGTGACTCGAGCGGGAGCCCCTACAATGAGCAGTTCTTC
CASSDSSGSPYNEQFF
>.|TRBV11-2|TRBJ2-5|TRBD2
TGTGCCAGCAGCTCGGTAGCGGGAGGGGAGACCCAGTACTTC
CASSSVAGGETQYF
>.|TRBV29-1|TRBJ2-7|.
TGCAGCGGCAAACAGGGCTACGAGCAGTACTTC
CSGKQGYEQYF
>.|TRBV7-9|TRBJ2-5|TRBD2
TGTGCCAGCAGCTTCCGACTAGCGGGCGCCCAAGAGACCCAGTACTTC
CASSFRLAGAQETQYF
>few|TRBV2|TRBJ2-1|TRBD1
TGTGCCAGCAGTGAGGCCGGGACAGGGCTTGACAATGAGCAGTTCTTC
CASSEAGTGLDNEQFF
>.|TRBV4-2|TRBJ1-2|.
TGTGCCAGCAGCCAAGATCCGCCCTTGGTGGCGGGCAATGGCTACACCTTC
CASSQDPPLVAGNGYTF
>.|TRBV7-9|TRBJ2-7|TRBD2
TGTGCCAGCAGCTTATCCACTAGCGGTTACGAGCAGTACTTC
CASSLSTSGYEQYF
>.|TRBV28|TRBJ2-1|.
TGTGCCAGCAGCGGGACCAATTACAATGAGCAGTTCTTC
CASSGTNYNEQFF
>.|TRBV4-2|TRBJ1-3|.
TGTGCCAGCAGCCAAGAGGTGGGAAACACCATATATTTT
CASSQEVGNTIYF
>.|TRBV7-8|TRBJ1-5|.
TGTGCCAGCACAGAAGGGAGGGGGGGGACGAGCAATCAGCCCCAGCATTTT
CASTEGRGGTSNQPQHF
>.|TRBV6-1|TRBJ2-1|TRBD2
TGTGCCAGCAGGGGAGGGCCTTCCTACAATGAGCAGTTCTTC
CASRGGPSYNEQFF
>.|TRBV7-2|TRBJ2-7|TRBD1
TGTGCCAGCAGCGGGACAGGGGGCTGGCAGTACTTC
CASSGTGGWQYF